Included here is one T cell receptor (beta chain) sequence, with context. These data originate in a study of shared clonotypes between healthy human individuals. Assay runs were performed at deep level. The replicate PCRs on unsorted PBMC were given 250 to 300 ng DNA, which is tens of thousands of T cell genomes. Authors' processing steps: Filtering differed for immunoSEQ, which gave only junction sequences without quality scores. Clones were read by immunoSEQ multiplex PCR, and TCRdb kept only the in-frame ones, dropping some. Clonal size and the V and J genes are those of that table, whereas D and trimming came from the DNA. The sample yields fewer than 650,000 clones, over 65% seen once. Sequenced sample: PBMCs. This sequence was found in a woman between 40 and 50 years old in good health. Some clones in this sample may be carry-over from other donors' samples.

In DNA form, the CDR3 reads TGTGCCAGCAGCTTAGGTGCCCGTGGGAGCGATGGCTACACCTTC. Its protein product is CASSLGARGSDGYTF. The chain employs TRBV7-2 and TRBJ1-2; D gene uncertain. Trimming took off 1 base at V and 6 bases at J, with 15 bases between the two ends. The CDR3 is 15 residues long. Germline CDR1 is SGHTA and CDR2 is FQGNSA.